The 14 T cell receptor beta chains below all came from one sample that was sequenced in a study of T cell clones after liver transplantation. Clones were read by immunoSEQ multiplex PCR, and TCRdb kept only the in-frame ones, dropping some. The sample yields tens of thousands of clones, approximately 87% seen once. The sequenced sample was CD4+ T cells from blood, obtained at the 22-month timepoint. These receptors originate from a human patient who received a liver transplant. The graft donor may be the source of some T cells.

This clone was seen only a few times. This chain uses TRBV7-2 with TRBJ2-6, with 7 bases matching TRBD1. The CDR3 runs 18 residues. CDR1 and CDR2 from the germline V gene are SGHTA and FQGNSA. Trimming removed 3 bases from V and 1 base from J; junction bases left unmatched: 9. The CDR3 is CASSLGWTGRSGANVLTF. CDR3 sequence (DNA): TGTGCCAGCAGCTTGGGGTGGACAGGAAGATCTGGGGCCAACGTCCTGACTTTC.

This clone was observed once. The CDR3 bases are TGTGCCAGCAGCCAAGAGGGCAGGGGGGTGTATGGCTACACCTTC. It specifies CASSQEGRGVYGYTF. The chain recombines TRBV6-6 with TRBJ1-2; 7 bases agree with TRBD1. The ends lost 6 bases at V and 5 bases at J; junction bases unmatched: 12. Germline assignment: CDR1 MNHNY and CDR2 SVGAGI (reference sequence). CDR3 size: 15 residues.

This clone appeared once. The CDR3 bases are TGTGCCAGCAGTTTATATGGGGGGCTATACGAGCAGTACTTC. Encoded protein: CASSLYGGLYEQYF. The chain combines TRBV28 with TRBJ2-7, with D perhaps TRBD1 or TRBD2 (6 bases each). Per germline, CDR1 MDHEN and CDR2 SYDVKM. This CDR3 is 14 amino acids long. Trimming removed 1 base at V and 4 bases at J, with 11 bases between.

The V gene is TRBV28, the J gene TRBJ1-2, with TRBD1 as a possible D gene (6 bases). The V end lost 5 bases, the J end lost 6 bases, and 16 bases lay between the germline ends. Per germline, CDR1 MDHEN and CDR2 SYDVKM. This CDR3 has 14 amino acids. This chain's CDR3 is CASSQAGAVHGYTF. DNA of the CDR3: TGTGCCAGCAGTCAGGCAGGGGCGGTTCATGGCTACACCTTC.

The chain links TRBV30 to TRBJ2-1, with 7 bases matching TRBD1. The trim removed 1 base at V and 6 bases at J, leaving 3 bases unmatched. Germline V gene lookup returns CDR1 GTSNPN and CDR2 SVGIG (reference sequence). The CDR3 is 13 residues long. The CDR3: CAWSAGTANEQFF. In nucleotides, the CDR3 is TGTGCCTGGAGTGCAGGGACAGCCAATGAGCAGTTCTTC.

The chain joins TRBV10-3 to TRBJ2-2; TRBD2 aligns across 7 bases. Looked up from germline, CDR1 is ENHRY and CDR2 is SYGVKD. V lost 8 bases and J lost 3; bases outside the gene matches: 9. The CDR3 extends over 15 amino acids. The CDR3 reads CAIAVGGGDTGELFF. CDR3 DNA: TGTGCCATCGCGGTGGGCGGGGGAGACACCGGGGAGCTGTTTTTT.

This chain joins TRBV7-6 and TRBJ2-5; 8 bases are shared with TRBD1. From germline, CDR1 is SGHVS and CDR2 FNYEAQ. The CDR3 length is 16 residues. V lost 1 base, J lost 5 bases, and 9 bases stayed unmatched. In nucleotides, the CDR3 is TGTGCCAGCAGCTTAGGGGACAGGTTCGGAGGGGAGACCCAGTACTTC. It specifies CASSLGDRFGGETQYF.

V gene TRBV5-1 combines with J gene TRBJ2-5; TRBD2 matches at 7 bases. The V gene's germline CDR1 is SGHRS and CDR2 YFSETQ. With V trimmed by 4 bases and J by 0 bases, 15 bases remained unmatched. This CDR3 spans 18 amino acids. The CDR3 nucleotides are TGCGCCAGCAGCCGTACCACCTTCGGGGGGACCAACCAAGAGACCCAGTACTTC. As protein: CASSRTTFGGTNQETQYF.

J is TRBJ2-3 and V is TRBV11-2; D possibly matches TRBD1 or TRBD2 (5 bases each). Germline V lookup: CDR1 SGHAT, CDR2 FQNNGV. The V end was cut by 8 bases, the J end by 6 bases, with 21 bases between. This CDR3 is built from 15 residues. In DNA, the CDR3 is TGTGCCAGCGGGCAAAGGGGCCCGGGCGGGGATACGCAGTATTTT. This encodes CASGQRGPGGDTQYF.

The chain combines TRBV4-2 with TRBJ2-3; unclear D gene. Trimming took off 4 bases at V and 6 bases at J, with 8 bases between the two ends. Germline assignment: CDR1 LGHNA and CDR2 YNFKEQ. This CDR3 spans 12 amino acids. CDR3 nucleotide sequence: TGTGCCAGCAGCCGCTCCACCGATACGCAGTATTTT. This encodes CASSRSTDTQYF.

V is TRBV6-5 and J is TRBJ1-4; D remains unclear. The ends were cut back, 10 bases at V and 4 bases at J, with 16 bases in the middle. Germline V gene sequence: CDR1 MNHEY, CDR2 SVGAGI. The length of the CDR3 is 14 residues. The CDR3 coding sequence is TGTGCCATTCTCCCGACGGAGGTTAATGAAAAACTGTTTTTT. Protein: CAILPTEVNEKLFF.

This chain links TRBV7-2 with TRBJ2-1, with 11 bases fitting TRBD2. CDR3 length: 15 residues. Germline V gene sequence: CDR1 SGHTA, CDR2 FQGNSA. With V trimmed by 5 bases and J by 8 bases, 8 bases remained unmatched. The CDR3 region has the DNA TGTGCCAGCAGCCCTCACCTAGCGGGGGGTGATGAGCAGTTCTTC. Its protein is CASSPHLAGGDEQFF.

V is TRBV6-1 and J is TRBJ2-7, with D possibly matching TRBD1 (6 bases). The CDR3 spans 13 residues. Between the trimmed V and J ends, which lost 8 bases and 7 bases, there was a span of 18 bases. CDR1 MNHNS and CDR2 SASEGT come from the germline V gene. This chain's CDR3 is CASGGDALGEQYF. For the CDR3, the DNA is TGTGCCAGCGGGGGCGACGCCCTCGGGGAGCAGTACTTC.

This rearrangement joins TRBV7-9 to TRBJ2-1, with D possibly TRBD1 on 6 matching bases. The CDR3 runs to 15 residues. Trimming shortened V by 5 bases and J by 9 bases, and 20 bases separated the two germline ends. The germline V gene has CDR1 SEHNR and CDR2 FQNEAQ (reference sequence). The CDR3 loop is CASSIMDSALGEQFF. As DNA, the CDR3 is TGTGCCAGCAGCATCATGGACAGCGCCTTGGGTGAGCAGTTCTTC.